A selection of T cell receptor beta chains follows, all from one sample in a study of blood T cell repertoires in COVID-19. The assay was immunoSEQ multiplex PCR, and TCRdb's table has in-frame clones only and misses some. This sample carries 270,000 or so clones, roughly 87% of them seen once, and the ten largest clones take roughly 14%. Sample: peripheral blood. The receptors here all came from a human donor in a cohort sampled during active COVID-19. The CDR3 runs from the conserved cysteine through the conserved F or W. D genes are given only for firm matches. Where a row states a size, it is once, few, many or the class of an expanded clone; other rows omit it.

>17|TRBV4-3|.|.|TRBJ2-5
TGCGCCAGCAGCCAACACTGGGGGGACTTGGCAAAAGAGACCCAGTACTTC
CASSQHWGDLAKETQYF
>15|TRBV4-1|.|TRBD1|TRBJ2-3
TGCGCCAGCAGCAAGACGAGACAGGGGTCAGATACGCAGTATTTT
CASSKTRQGSDTQYF
>15|TRBV5-1|.|TRBD2|TRBJ2-5
TGCGCCAGCAGCCCCTTCCCGGGGGGCCAAGAGACCCAGTACTTC
CASSPFPGGQETQYF
>15|TRBV6-5|.|TRBD1|TRBJ2-2
TGTGCCAGCAGCCTGGGACAGGGCGGCACCGGGGAGCTGTTTTTT
CASSLGQGGTGELFF
>13|TRBV11-2|.|.|TRBJ2-3
TGTGCCAGCAGCCGATACCAGGCAGATACGCAGTATTTT
CASSRYQADTQYF
>13|TRBV7-9|.|TRBD1|TRBJ1-6
TGTGCCAGCAGCCGGACAGGGGATTCACCCCTCCACTTT
CASSRTGDSPLHF
>12|TRBV3-1/TRBV3-2|.|.|TRBJ2-7
TGTGCCAGCAGCCCCCGCCGGGGGGAGCAGTACTTC
CASSPRRGEQYF
>18|TRBV30|.|.|TRBJ1-6
TGTGCCTGGAGAAGAGGACGGGGACACCGGACATTTAATTCACCCCTCCACTTT
CAWRRGRGHRTFNSPLHF
>15|TRBV11-3|.|TRBD2|TRBJ2-1
TGTGCCAGCAGCCAAGGACTAGCGGGAGAGAATGAGCAGTTCTTC
CASSQGLAGENEQFF
>12|TRBV18|.|.|TRBJ1-1
TGTGCCAGCTCACCACGGACAGAGGAAGCTTTCTTT
CASSPRTEEAFF
>15|TRBV9|.|TRBD1|TRBJ2-7
TGTGCCAGCAGCCGACGGGGGGACAGGGTGAACGAGCAGTACTTC
CASSRRGDRVNEQYF
>12|TRBV28|.|TRBD2|TRBJ2-7
TGTGCCAGCAAAGCGGGAGCCTACGAGCAGTACTTC
CASKAGAYEQYF
>18|TRBV7-2|.|TRBD2|TRBJ2-1
TGTGCCAGCAGCTTAGAGTTGGGACTAGCGGGAGGGGGGAATGAGCAGTTCTTC
CASSLELGLAGGGNEQFF
>15|TRBV9|few|TRBD2|TRBJ2-1
TGTGCCAGCAGCAAGGGACTAGCGGGATTTAATATGGAGTTCTTC
CASSKGLAGFNMEFF
>15|TRBV13|few|TRBD1|TRBJ2-7
TGTGCCAGCAGCTCATCCGGGACAGGGAGTTACGAGCAGTACTTC
CASSSSGTGSYEQYF
>17|TRBV9|.|TRBD2|TRBJ2-1
TGTGCCAGCAGCGCTACCCCCGGACTAGCGGGAGGAAATGAGCAGTTCTTC
CASSATPGLAGGNEQFF
>14|TRBV3-1/TRBV3-2|.|.|TRBJ1-1
TGTGCCAGCAGCTTACAGGTAGGGAACACTGAAGCTTTCTTT
CASSLQVGNTEAFF
>15|TRBV5-1|.|.|TRBJ2-7
TGCGCCAGCGCAAACGGATTTGGGCCTTCCTACGAGCAGTACTTC
CASANGFGPSYEQYF
>15|TRBV18|.|TRBD1|TRBJ1-1
TGTGCCAGCTCGAGGGGGACAGGGGTGATCGCTGAAGCTTTCTTT
CASSRGTGVIAEAFF
>15|TRBV12-5|.|.|TRBJ2-7
TGTGCTAGTGGTTTGGTTGGGGGGGCCACTTACGAGCAGTACTTC
CASGLVGGATYEQYF
>14|TRBV19|.|TRBD2|TRBJ2-2
TGTGCCAGTAAGGCTAGCGGGAACACCGGGGAGCTGTTTTTT
CASKASGNTGELFF
>13|TRBV24-1|.|TRBD1|TRBJ1-1
TGTGCCGCACAGGGGGCGCAGAATACTGAAGCTTTCTTT
CAAQGAQNTEAFF
>15|TRBV6-5|.|TRBD1|TRBJ1-5
TGTGCCAGCAGTTACGGACAGGGGTTCAATCAGCCCCAGCATTTT
CASSYGQGFNQPQHF
>13|TRBV10-3|.|TRBD2|TRBJ2-7
TGTGCCACAAATCTAGCGGGTGGCAACGAGCAGTACTTC
CATNLAGGNEQYF
>15|TRBV9|.|TRBD1|TRBJ2-7
TGTGCCAGCAGCGTAGCTCCCGACAGGGCCTACGAGCAGTACTTC
CASSVAPDRAYEQYF
>14|TRBV28|.|.|TRBJ2-5
TGTGCCAGCAGTTTCTTAAGGACAGGCGGGGCCCAGTACTTC
CASSFLRTGGAQYF
>15|TRBV6-6|.|.|TRBJ1-5
TGTGCCAGCAGTTACGGAGCCGGGACACCGCAGGCCCAGCATTTT
CASSYGAGTPQAQHF
>15|TRBV4-1|.|TRBD2|TRBJ2-7
TGCGCCAGCAGTGGGGAGACTAGCGGGAAGTACGAGCAGTACTTC
CASSGETSGKYEQYF
>14|TRBV11-1|.|TRBD1|TRBJ2-7
TGTGCCAGCAGCCCATGGATGACAGGGGGCGAGCAGTACTTC
CASSPWMTGGEQYF
>12|TRBV7-9|.|TRBD2|TRBJ2-7
TGTGCCAGCAGCTGGACTAGCAACGAGCAGTACTTC
CASSWTSNEQYF
>19|TRBV18|few|TRBD2|TRBJ2-7
TGTGCCAGCTCACCACCGAGGTGGGATAGCGGGAGCAGCTCCTACGAGCAGTACTTC
CASSPPRWDSGSSSYEQYF
>13|TRBV28|.|.|TRBJ1-1
TGTGCCAGCAAACTGGGTACAGTCCCTGAAGCTTTCTTT
CASKLGTVPEAFF
>15|TRBV6-2/TRBV6-3|.|TRBD2|TRBJ2-7
TGTGCCAGCAGTTACGCTAGCGGGAGCTCCTACGAGCAGTACTTC
CASSYASGSSYEQYF
>15|TRBV6-5|.|TRBD1|TRBJ1-2
TGTGCCAGCAGAAAGACTACAGGGGCCGGCTATGGCTACACCTTC
CASRKTTGAGYGYTF
>13|TRBV19|.|TRBD2|TRBJ2-1
TGTGCCAGTAGTAGCGGGAGGTCAAATGAGCAGTTCTTC
CASSSGRSNEQFF
>14|TRBV19|.|TRBD2|TRBJ2-7
TGTGCCAGTAGTATCTCAGCGGGAGATTTCGAGCAGTACTTC
CASSISAGDFEQYF
>14|TRBV7-9|.|.|TRBJ2-7
TGTGCCAGCAGTCAAGGGACGGGAGACTACGAGCAGTACTTC
CASSQGTGDYEQYF
>16|TRBV4-2|.|TRBD2|TRBJ2-1
TGTGCCAGCAGCCACACTAGCGGGAGCTGGTACAATGAGCAGTTCTTC
CASSHTSGSWYNEQFF
>14|TRBV19|.|TRBD2|TRBJ2-3
TGTGCCACCGCTAGCGGGAGAAGTCGCAATACGCAGTATTTT
CATASGRSRNTQYF
>15|TRBV7-9|.|TRBD1|TRBJ1-2
TGTGCCAGCAGCTTAGGGGGGACAGATTCCTATGGCTACACCTTC
CASSLGGTDSYGYTF
>13|TRBV6-5|.|.|TRBJ2-7
TGTGCCACCTCACAGGGAAGCTCCTACGAGCAGTACTTC
CATSQGSSYEQYF
>11|TRBV3-1/TRBV3-2|.|.|TRBJ2-3
TGTGCCAGCATGTTCGCAGATACGCAGTATTTT
CASMFADTQYF
>13|TRBV6-6|few|.|TRBJ1-1
TGTGCCAGCACCCTAACAGGGAACACTGAAGCTTTCTTT
CASTLTGNTEAFF
>16|TRBV7-2|.|.|TRBJ2-4
TGTGCCAGCAGCCTAAACCCACTCCTAGCCAAAAACATTCAGTACTTC
CASSLNPLLAKNIQYF
>15|TRBV5-1|once|.|TRBJ2-1
TGCGCCAGCAGCCGAGGCGGGGGCGTGTCCAATGAGCAGTTCTTC
CASSRGGGVSNEQFF
>15|TRBV7-9|.|TRBD2|TRBJ2-5
TGTGCCAGCAGCTTAGCGGTGGGAGCGGGGGAGACCCAGTACTTC
CASSLAVGAGETQYF
>13|TRBV5-6|.|.|TRBJ1-3
TGTGCCAGCCAAACAGGGATAGGAAACACCATATATTTT
CASQTGIGNTIYF
>14|TRBV11-2|many|.|TRBJ2-7
TGTGCCAGCAGCTTCGGACCGGGAACCTACGAGCAGTACTTC
CASSFGPGTYEQYF